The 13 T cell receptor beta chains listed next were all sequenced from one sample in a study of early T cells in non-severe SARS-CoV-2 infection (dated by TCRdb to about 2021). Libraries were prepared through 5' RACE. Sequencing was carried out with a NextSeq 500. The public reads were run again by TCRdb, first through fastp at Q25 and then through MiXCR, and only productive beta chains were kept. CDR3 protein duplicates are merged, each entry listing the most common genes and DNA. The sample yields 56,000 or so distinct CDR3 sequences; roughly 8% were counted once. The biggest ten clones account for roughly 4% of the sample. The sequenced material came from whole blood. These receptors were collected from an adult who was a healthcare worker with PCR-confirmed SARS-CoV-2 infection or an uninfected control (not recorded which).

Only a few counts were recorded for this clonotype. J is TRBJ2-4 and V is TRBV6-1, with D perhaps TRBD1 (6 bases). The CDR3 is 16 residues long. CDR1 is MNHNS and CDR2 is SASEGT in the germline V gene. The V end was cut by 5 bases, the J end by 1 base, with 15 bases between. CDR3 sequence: CASSNRESWAKNIQYF. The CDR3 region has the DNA TGTGCCAGCAGTAACAGGGAGAGTTGGGCCAAAAACATTCAGTACTTC.

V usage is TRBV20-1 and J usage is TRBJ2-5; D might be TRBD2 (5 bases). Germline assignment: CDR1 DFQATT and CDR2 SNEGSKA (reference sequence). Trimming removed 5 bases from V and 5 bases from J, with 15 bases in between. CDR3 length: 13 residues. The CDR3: CSAGVSEKETQYF. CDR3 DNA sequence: TGCAGTGCTGGGGTTAGCGAGAAGGAGACCCAGTACTTC.

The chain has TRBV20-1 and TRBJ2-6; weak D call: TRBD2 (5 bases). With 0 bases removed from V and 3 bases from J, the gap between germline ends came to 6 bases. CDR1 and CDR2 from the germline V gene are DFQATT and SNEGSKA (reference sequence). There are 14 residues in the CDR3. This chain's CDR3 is CSARERVGANVLTF. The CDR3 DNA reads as TGCAGTGCTAGAGAGAGGGTTGGGGCCAACGTCCTGACTTTC.

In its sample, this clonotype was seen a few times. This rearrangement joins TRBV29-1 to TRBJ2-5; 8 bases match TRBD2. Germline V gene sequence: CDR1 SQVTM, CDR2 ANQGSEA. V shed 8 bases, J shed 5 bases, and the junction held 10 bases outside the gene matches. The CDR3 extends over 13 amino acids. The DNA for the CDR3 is TGCAGCTCACCGGGACTAGGAGGGGAGACCCAGTACTTC. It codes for CSSPGLGGETQYF.

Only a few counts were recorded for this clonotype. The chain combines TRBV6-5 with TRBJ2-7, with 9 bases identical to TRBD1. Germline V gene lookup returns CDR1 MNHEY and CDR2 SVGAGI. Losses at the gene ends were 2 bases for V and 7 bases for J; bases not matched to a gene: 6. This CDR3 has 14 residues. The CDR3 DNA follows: TGTGCCAGCAGTTACACTTCGACAGGGGGAGAGCAGTACTTC. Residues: CASSYTSTGGEQYF.

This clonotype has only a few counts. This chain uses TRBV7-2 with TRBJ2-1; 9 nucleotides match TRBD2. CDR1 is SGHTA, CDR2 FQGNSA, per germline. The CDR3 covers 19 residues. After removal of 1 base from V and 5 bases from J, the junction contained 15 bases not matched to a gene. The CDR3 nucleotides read TGTGCCAGCAGCTTAGGGGGTAGAGAGTCCCGACTAGCGGACAATGAGCAGTTCTTC. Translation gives CASSLGGRESRLADNEQFF.

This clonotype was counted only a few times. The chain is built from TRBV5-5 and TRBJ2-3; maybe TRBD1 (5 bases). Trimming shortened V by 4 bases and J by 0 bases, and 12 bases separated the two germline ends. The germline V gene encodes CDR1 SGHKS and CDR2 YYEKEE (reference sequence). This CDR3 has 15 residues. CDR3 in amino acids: CASSRRGSSTDTQYF. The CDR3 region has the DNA TGTGCCAGCAGCCGAAGGGGCTCGAGCACAGATACGCAGTATTTT.

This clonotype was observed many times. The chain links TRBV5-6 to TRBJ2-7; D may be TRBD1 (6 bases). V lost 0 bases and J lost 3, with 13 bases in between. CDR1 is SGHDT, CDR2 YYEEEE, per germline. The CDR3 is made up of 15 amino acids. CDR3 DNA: TGTGCCAGCAGCTTGGAGAACAGGGAAGACTACGAGCAGTACTTC. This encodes CASSLENREDYEQYF.

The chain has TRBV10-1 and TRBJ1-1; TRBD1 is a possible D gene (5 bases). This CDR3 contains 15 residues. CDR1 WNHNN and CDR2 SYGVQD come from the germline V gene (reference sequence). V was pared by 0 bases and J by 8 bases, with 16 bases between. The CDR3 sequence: CASSESGPLKREAFF. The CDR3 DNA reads TGCGCCAGCAGTGAGTCGGGACCCCTAAAACGAGAAGCTTTCTTT.

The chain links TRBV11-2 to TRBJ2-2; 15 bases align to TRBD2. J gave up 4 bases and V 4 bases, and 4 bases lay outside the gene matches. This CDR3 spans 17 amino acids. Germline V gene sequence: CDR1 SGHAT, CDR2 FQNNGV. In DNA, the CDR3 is TGTGCCAGCAGCTCGGGACTAGCGGGAGGACGCACCGGGGAGCTGTTTTTT. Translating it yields CASSSGLAGGRTGELFF.

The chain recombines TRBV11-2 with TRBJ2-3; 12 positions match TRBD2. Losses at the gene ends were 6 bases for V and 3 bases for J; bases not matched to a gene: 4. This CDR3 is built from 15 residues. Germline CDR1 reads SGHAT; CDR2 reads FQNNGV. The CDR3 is CASRTSGRGTDTQYF. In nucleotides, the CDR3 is TGTGCCAGCAGGACTAGCGGGAGAGGTACAGATACGCAGTATTTT. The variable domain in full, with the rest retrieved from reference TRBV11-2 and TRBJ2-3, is EAGVAQSPRYKIIEKRQSVAFWCNPISGHATLYWYQQILGQGPKLLIQFQNNGVVDDSQLPKDRFSAERLKGVDSTLKIQPAKLEDSAVYLCASRTSGRGTDTQYFGPGTRLTVL.

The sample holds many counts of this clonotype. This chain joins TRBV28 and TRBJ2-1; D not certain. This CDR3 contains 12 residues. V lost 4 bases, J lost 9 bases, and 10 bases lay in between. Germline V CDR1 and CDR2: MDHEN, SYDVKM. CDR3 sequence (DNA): TGTGCCAGCAGTTCTGGCTCGGGTGAGCAGTTCTTC. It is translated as CASSSGSGEQFF.

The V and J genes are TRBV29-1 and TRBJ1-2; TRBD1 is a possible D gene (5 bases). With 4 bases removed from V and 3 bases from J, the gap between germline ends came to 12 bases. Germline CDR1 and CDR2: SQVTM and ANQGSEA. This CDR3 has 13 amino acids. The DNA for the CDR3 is TGCAGCGTTGTACCACGGGGGGACTATGGCTACACCTTC. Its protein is CSVVPRGDYGYTF.